The 17 T cell receptor beta chains below come from one sample, sequenced in a study of blood T cell repertoires in COVID-19. Clones were read by immunoSEQ multiplex PCR, and TCRdb kept only the in-frame ones, dropping some. Among about 150,000 clones listed, about 88% were seen once. Sequences were obtained from peripheral blood. The receptor source for this set is a human donor in a cohort sampled during active COVID-19.

The chain joins TRBV28 to TRBJ1-1; TRBD1 matches at 8 bases. This CDR3 is built from 12 residues. With V trimmed by 4 bases and J by 8 bases, 3 bases remained unmatched. From germline, CDR1 is MDHEN and CDR2 SYDVKM. DNA for the CDR3: TGTGCCAGCAGTTCAGACAGGGGCGAAGCTTTCTTT. Amino acid sequence: CASSSDRGEAFF.

V gene TRBV28 combines with J gene TRBJ2-3; a weak D match, TRBD1 (6 bases). The CDR3 length is 16 residues. Trimming pared 6 bases from V and 5 bases from J, leaving 21 bases between. Germline V gene lookup returns CDR1 MDHEN and CDR2 SYDVKM. The CDR3 here is CASSPGANLRLDTQYF. In nucleotides, the CDR3 is TGTGCCAGCAGCCCAGGGGCGAATTTAAGATTAGATACGCAGTATTTT.

This clone was observed once. The chain is built from TRBV2 and TRBJ2-3; 8 positions agree with TRBD1. V shed 3 bases, J shed 5 bases, and the junction held 10 bases outside the gene matches. The germline CDR1 and CDR2 sequences are SNHLY and FYNNEI. This CDR3 has 16 amino acids. Here the CDR3 reads CASSDSRAGGEDTQYF. CDR3 nucleotide sequence: TGTGCCAGCAGTGACTCCCGGGCAGGGGGCGAAGATACGCAGTATTTT.

V usage is TRBV28 and J usage is TRBJ2-5, with 9 bases matching TRBD2. Germline V gene sequence: CDR1 MDHEN, CDR2 SYDVKM. V shed 7 bases and J 6 bases; nucleotides not matched to a gene: 6. The CDR3 consists of 13 residues. CDR3 sequence (DNA): TGTGCCAGCAAGAGTAGCGGGGGACAGACCCAGTACTTC. Its protein is CASKSSGGQTQYF.

The rearrangement joins TRBV18 to TRBJ2-1, with TRBD1 matching 7 bases. The CDR3 consists of 15 residues. The germline gives CDR1 KGHSH, CDR2 LQKENI. The junction had 3 bases not matched to a gene; V was cut back by 3 bases and J by 1 base. Written as DNA, the CDR3 is TGTGCCAGCTCACCGACAGGGACGTCCTACAATGAGCAGTTCTTC. Its protein product is CASSPTGTSYNEQFF.

The chain carries TRBV6-5 and TRBJ2-7; 7 bases match TRBD1. The germline V gene encodes CDR1 MNHEY and CDR2 SVGAGI. The V segment lost 4 bases and the J segment 2 bases; nucleotides outside the gene matches: 5. The CDR3 runs 14 residues. The CDR3 here is CASSFEGTAYEQYF. For the CDR3, the DNA is TGTGCCAGCAGTTTCGAAGGGACAGCCTACGAGCAGTACTTC.

The CDR3 DNA follows: TGCAGCGCGCAACAGGGGTCAGGGTGGACTAATGAAAAACTGTTTTTT. It encodes CSAQQGSGWTNEKLFF. The V and J genes are TRBV29-1 and TRBJ1-4, with 7 bases lining up with TRBD1. Looked up from germline, CDR1 is SQVTM and CDR2 is ANQGSEA. The CDR3 is made up of 16 amino acids. V was clipped by 7 bases and J by 2 bases; unmatched bases: 13.

This clone was seen a few times. The V and J genes are TRBV2 and TRBJ2-6; 7 nucleotides agree with TRBD1. Germline CDR1 SNHLY, CDR2 FYNNEI. This CDR3 has 15 amino acids. V was clipped by 6 bases and J by 2 bases; unmatched bases: 4. In DNA form, the CDR3 reads TGTGCCAGCAGGGCCGGGACAGCTGGGGCCAACGTCCTGACTTTC. Translation: CASRAGTAGANVLTF.

The V gene is TRBV27, the J gene TRBJ2-7; 11 bases match TRBD2. CDR1 is MNHEY, CDR2 SMNVEV, per germline (reference sequence). The trim removed 5 bases at V and 6 bases at J, leaving 6 bases unmatched. The CDR3 loop spans 14 amino acids. CDR3 amino acids: CASSVAGGRFEQYF. Here the CDR3 DNA reads TGTGCCAGCAGTGTAGCGGGGGGGAGGTTCGAGCAGTACTTC.

The chain is built from TRBV6-2 or TRBV6-3 and TRBJ1-4; tentatively, D is TRBD1 (5 bases). The CDR3 has 14 residues. The V and J ends lost 0 bases and 6 bases respectively, with 8 bases between them. Per germline, CDR1 MNHEY and CDR2 SVGEGT. The CDR3 sequence is CASSYSRGHEKLFF. The CDR3 bases are TGTGCCAGCAGTTACTCAAGGGGCCATGAAAAACTGTTTTTT.

This rearrangement joins TRBV6-6 to TRBJ1-1; D might be TRBD1 (6 bases). V was shortened by 0 bases and J by 4 bases, with 9 bases between the two germline ends. Germline values: CDR1 MNHNY, CDR2 SVGAGI (reference sequence). The CDR3 runs 14 residues. The CDR3 loop is CASSYSGQGTEAFF. The CDR3 nucleotides are TGTGCCAGCAGTTACTCGGGACAAGGCACTGAAGCTTTCTTT.

V usage is TRBV30 and J usage is TRBJ1-6; TRBD1 agrees at 8 bases. This CDR3 is built from 14 residues. Germline CDR1 and CDR2: GTSNPN and SVGIG (reference sequence). V was pared by 4 bases and J by 9 bases, with 8 bases of the junction left unmatched. DNA for the CDR3: TGTGCCTGGACCAGGACAGGGATGAGTTCACCCCTCCACTTT. This gives the protein CAWTRTGMSSPLHF.

This clone was seen a few times. The chain uses TRBV6-2 or TRBV6-3 and TRBJ1-5; D gene ambiguous. The length of the CDR3 is 17 residues. Germline V lookup: CDR1 MNHEY, CDR2 SVGEGT. Trimming removed 3 bases at V and 2 bases at J, with 17 bases between. The CDR3 nucleotides are TGTGCCAGCAGTTATTCCTCGTCTAGGATGGGCAATCAGCCCCAGCATTTT. Protein product: CASSYSSSRMGNQPQHF.

The chain couples TRBV28 to TRBJ1-1; D uncertain. CDR3 length equals 13 residues. Trimming stripped 6 bases from V and 3 bases from J, with 11 bases between. Germline V gene data show CDR1 as MDHEN and CDR2 as SYDVKM. The CDR3 bases are TGTGCCAGCAGGCTAAGCGGGGACACTGAAGCTTTCTTT. This translates into CASRLSGDTEAFF.

This rearrangement joins TRBV6-1 to TRBJ2-3; TRBD1 is a possible D gene (6 bases). The length of the CDR3 is 16 residues. The V end lost 3 bases, the J end lost 2 bases, and 15 bases lay between the germline ends. CDR1 and CDR2 from the germline V gene are MNHNS and SASEGT. CDR3 nucleotide sequence: TGTGCCAGCAGTGAGAACCAGGGGTTGATCACAGATACGCAGTATTTT. It yields the protein CASSENQGLITDTQYF.

The CDR3 region is CASMQGALGYTF. In nucleotides, the CDR3 is TGTGCCAGTATGCAGGGGGCGCTCGGCTACACCTTC. This rearrangement joins TRBV19 to TRBJ1-2, with TRBD1 matching over 8 bases. The ends lost 7 bases at V and 8 bases at J; junction bases unmatched: 6. CDR1 and CDR2 from the germline V gene are LNHDA and SQIVND (reference sequence). This CDR3 comprises 12 residues.

This chain uses TRBV5-4 with TRBJ2-7, with D tentatively TRBD1 (5 bases). The CDR3 loop spans 15 amino acids. Germline-derived CDR1 and CDR2 are SGHNT and YYREEE (reference sequence). The V end lost 5 bases, the J end lost 3 bases, and 18 bases lay between the germline ends. CDR3 coding DNA: TGTGCCAGCAGTCAGGACACCACGGGCCTCTACGAGCAGTACTTC. It yields the protein CASSQDTTGLYEQYF.